The clone carrying this T cell receptor beta chain was found a few times. Its matching antigen is unknown. The treatment denotes: some 20 received Ad26.COV2.S at low or high dose, single or two shots; about five received placebo; per-sample allocation not given. The investigators took samples on day 63 after the first vaccine or placebo injection. This record comes from a study of Ad26.COV2.S vaccination and SARS-CoV-2 variants. Turning to the study itself: Administration of Ad26.COV2.S was intramuscular, either once or twice 56 days apart.

Study results and caveats: Following vaccination, spike-specific CD8+ and CD4+ T cell responses reportedly exhibited substantial breadth. Non-spike TCR breadth showed similarity between vaccine and placebo recipients.

V lost 3 bases and J 7 bases, leaving 11 bases between the germline ends. Germline V lookup: CDR1 SGHRS, CDR2 YFSETQ. This CDR3 spans 14 amino acids. The data were produced by immunoSEQ multiplex PCR, yet TCRdb's version contains in-frame clones alone and is incomplete. Here the sample spans around 270,000 clones, roughly nine tenths being singletons. The material sequenced was peripheral blood, taken in a trial of Ad26.COV2.S vaccine versus placebo. This receptor was obtained from a person between 18 and 65 years old who received the Ad26.COV2.S COVID-19 vaccine or a placebo. The chain is built from TRBV5-1 and TRBJ1-6; a weak D match, TRBD1 (5 bases). CDR3: CASSSGTGNSPLHF. The CDR3 DNA is TGCGCCAGCAGCTCCGGGACGGGGAATTCACCCCTCCACTTT.